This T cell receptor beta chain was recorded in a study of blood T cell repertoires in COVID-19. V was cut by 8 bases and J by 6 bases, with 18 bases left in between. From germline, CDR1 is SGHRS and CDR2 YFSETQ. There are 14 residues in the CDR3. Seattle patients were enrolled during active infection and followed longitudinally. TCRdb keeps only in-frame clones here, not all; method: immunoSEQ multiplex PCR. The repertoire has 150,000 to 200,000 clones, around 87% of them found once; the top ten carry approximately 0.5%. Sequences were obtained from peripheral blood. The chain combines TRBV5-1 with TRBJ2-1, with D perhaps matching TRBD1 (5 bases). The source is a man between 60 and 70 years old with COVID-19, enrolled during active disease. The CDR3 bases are TGCGCCAGTTCACAGCTTCCTGGGGCCAATGAGCAGTTCTTC. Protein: CASSQLPGANEQFF.